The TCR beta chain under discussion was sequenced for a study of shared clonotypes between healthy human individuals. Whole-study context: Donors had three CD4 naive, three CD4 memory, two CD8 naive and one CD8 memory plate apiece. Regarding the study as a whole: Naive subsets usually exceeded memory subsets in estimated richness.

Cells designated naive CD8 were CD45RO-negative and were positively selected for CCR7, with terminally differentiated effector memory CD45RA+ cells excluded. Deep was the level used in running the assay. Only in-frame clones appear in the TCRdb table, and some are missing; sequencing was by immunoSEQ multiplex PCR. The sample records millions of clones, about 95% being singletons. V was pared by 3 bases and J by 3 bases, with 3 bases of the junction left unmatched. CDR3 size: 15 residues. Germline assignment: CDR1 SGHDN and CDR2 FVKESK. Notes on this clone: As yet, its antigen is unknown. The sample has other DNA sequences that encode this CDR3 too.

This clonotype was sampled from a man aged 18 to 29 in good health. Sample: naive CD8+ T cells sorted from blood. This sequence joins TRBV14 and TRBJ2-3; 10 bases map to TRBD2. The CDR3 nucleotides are TGTGCCAGCAGCCAGCTAGCGGGGGTTACAGATACGCAGTATTTT. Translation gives CASSQLAGVTDTQYF.